This T cell receptor (beta chain) is drawn from a study of human T cells and chemical hapten exposure. As to time point: pre-sensitization, week 0. Treatment defined: therapeutic diphenylcyclopropenone sensitization with weekly scalp DPC. The CDR3 totals 14 residues. CDR1 and CDR2 (germline): SGHRS, YFSETQ. Trimming removed 4 bases at V and 6 bases at J, with 14 bases between. TCRdb recomputed calls from the RACE reads with MiXCR, one row per CDR3 protein. The sample lists tens of thousands of distinct CDR3 sequences, over 9% occurring once. The J gene is TRBJ2-1, the V gene TRBV5-1, with a weak D call TRBD2 (5 bases). The starting material was whole blood, obtained in connection with sensitization to the hapten diphenylcyclopropenone (DPC). The sequence came from a man in his forties with alopecia areata. Some clones in this sample may be carry-over from other donors' samples. CDR3 sequence (DNA): TGCGCCAGCAGCCCCCTAGAGGGTAGCAATGAGCAGTTCTTC. Its protein product is CASSPLEGSNEQFF.